Sequencing of this TCR beta chain was carried out in a study of cytomegalovirus exposure and HLA in healthy donors. About this clone itself: The antigen remains undetermined.

The study's findings and limits: For presence/absence analyses, sequencing depth was assumed to be roughly uniform across donors.

Primers included in the PCR were 60 Vbeta and 13 Jbeta primers. TCRdb's copy holds only in-frame clones and misses some; the assay was immunoSEQ multiplex PCR. Found here are roughly 190,000 clones, around 77% of them singletons; the top ten hold 1.6%. The TCR originated in a woman aged 18-29 years in good health and CMV-seronegative. Sequenced: PBMCs.

CDR3 protein: CASSPDRFTDTQYF. The CDR3 DNA sequence: TGTGCCAGCAGCCCCGACAGATTCACAGATACGCAGTATTTT. The chain has TRBV7-2 and TRBJ2-3, with a weak D call TRBD1 (5 bases). The CDR3 is 14 residues long. Trimming shortened V by 5 bases and J by 2 bases, and 11 bases separated the two germline ends. Germline V lookup: CDR1 SGHTA, CDR2 FQGNSA.